The clone carrying this T cell receptor beta chain was observed once. Clones were read by immunoSEQ multiplex PCR, and TCRdb kept only the in-frame ones, dropping some. The table has some 320,000 clones, roughly 85% seen once. From germline, CDR1 is SGHTA and CDR2 FQGTGA. The CDR3 length is 13 residues. V was clipped by 6 bases and J by 2 bases, with 10 bases between them. The data were taken from a study of blood T cell repertoires in COVID-19. Study context: The United States, Italy and Spain provided the acute and convalescent COVID-19 samples.

Sequenced input: peripheral blood. V gene TRBV7-3 combines with J gene TRBJ1-1, with D unresolved. The sequence was obtained from a human donor in a cohort sampled during active COVID-19. The CDR3 spells CASREEGNTEAFF. CDR3 coding DNA: TGTGCCAGCAGGGAGGAGGGAAACACTGAAGCTTTCTTT.